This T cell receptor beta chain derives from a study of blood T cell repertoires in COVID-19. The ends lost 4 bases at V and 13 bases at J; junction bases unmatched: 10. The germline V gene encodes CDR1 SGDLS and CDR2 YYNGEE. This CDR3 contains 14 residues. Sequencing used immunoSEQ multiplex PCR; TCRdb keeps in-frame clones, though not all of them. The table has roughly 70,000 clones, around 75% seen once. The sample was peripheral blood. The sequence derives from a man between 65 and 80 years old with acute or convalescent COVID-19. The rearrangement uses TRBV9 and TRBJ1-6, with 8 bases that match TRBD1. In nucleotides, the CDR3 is TGTGCCAGCAGCCTGGGACAGGACAAGGGTCCCCTCCACTTT. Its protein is CASSLGQDKGPLHF.